This T cell receptor beta chain derives from a study of T cells after posttransplantation cyclophosphamide. This CDR3 region has 12 residues. Germline lookup yields CDR1 MDHEN and CDR2 SYDVKM. The V end lost 6 bases, the J end lost 5 bases, and 10 bases lay between the germline ends. General observations from the study: TRB overlap between skin or GI tissue T cells and blood was limited.

Some clones are missing from TCRdb's copy, which holds only in-frame ones; the method was immunoSEQ multiplex PCR. The sample lists about 28,000 clones; about nine tenths were seen once. This clone was counted a single time. Its antigen is not identified. This TCR was sampled from a man in his fifties or sixties. The sequencing input was PBMCs. This rearrangement joins TRBV28 to TRBJ2-5, with D uncertain. CDR3 nucleotide sequence: TGTGCCAGCAGATTGACAAGCGAGACCCAGTACTTC. Residues: CASRLTSETQYF.